These 14 T cell receptor beta chains share one sample of origin, sequenced in a study of blood T cell repertoires in COVID-19. Assay used: immunoSEQ multiplex PCR; TCRdb lists only in-frame clones, some missing. The sample has tens of thousands of clones; approximately 87% are singletons. The sample taken for sequencing was peripheral blood. Source of these receptors: a woman of 80 years or more with acute or convalescent COVID-19.

The chain carries TRBV9 and TRBJ1-3; D perhaps matches TRBD1 (6 bases). CDR1 and CDR2 (germline): SGDLS, YYNGEE. Trimming took off 0 bases at V and 2 bases at J, with 15 bases between the two ends. The CDR3 is made up of 17 amino acids. CDR3 bases: TGTGCCAGCAGCGTAGATCGCGGGGGGCGAGCTGGAAACACCATATATTTT. Translated, it gives CASSVDRGGRAGNTIYF. Together with reference TRBV9 and TRBJ1-3, the CDR3 gives the full variable domain: DSGVTQTPKHLITATGQRVTLRCSPRSGDLSVYWYQQSLDQGLQFLIQYYNGEERAKGNILERFSAQQFPDLHSELNLSSLELGDSALYFCASSVDRGGRAGNTIYFGEGSWLTVV.

This rearrangement joins TRBV18 to TRBJ1-1; D uncertain. The ends were cut back, 3 bases at V and 11 bases at J, with 10 bases in the middle. The CDR3 covers 11 residues. Germline CDR1 and CDR2: KGHSH and LQKENI. This CDR3 reads CASSPSKEAFF. The DNA for the CDR3 is TGTGCCAGCTCACCCTCTAAGGAGGCTTTCTTT.

The J gene is TRBJ2-7, the V gene TRBV14; no reliable D call. Germline-derived CDR1 and CDR2 are SGHDN and FVKESK. Trimming cost V 4 bases and J 9 bases, with 10 bases left between them. The CDR3 runs to 11 residues. The CDR3 here is CASSPNRVQYF. DNA for the CDR3: TGTGCCAGCAGCCCCAACCGGGTGCAGTACTTC.

The rearrangement links TRBV27 to TRBJ2-7, with 9 bases aligning to TRBD1. Germline loops: CDR1 MNHEY, CDR2 SMNVEV (reference sequence). The CDR3 contains 14 residues. V lost 6 bases and J lost 4; bases outside the gene matches: 7. CDR3 amino acids: CASRRTGTGYEQYF. The DNA for the CDR3 is TGTGCCAGCAGACGCACCGGGACAGGGTACGAGCAGTACTTC.

V gene TRBV30 combines with J gene TRBJ1-4; no reliable D call. CDR3 length equals 13 residues. Germline CDR1 and CDR2: GTSNPN and SVGIG (reference sequence). V dropped 5 bases and J dropped 8 bases, with 15 bases sitting between them. For the CDR3, the DNA is TGTGCCTGGCTAGCGGGTAACGGCGAAAAACTGTTTTTT. Translation gives CAWLAGNGEKLFF.

The chain employs TRBV5-1 and TRBJ2-3; 7 bases fit TRBD2. This CDR3 has 16 residues. Germline CDR1 SGHRS, CDR2 YFSETQ. After removal of 2 bases from V and 2 bases from J, the junction contained 8 bases not matched to a gene. The CDR3 DNA is TGCGCCAGCAGCTTCCTAGCGGAGGGATCCACAGATACGCAGTATTTT. Protein: CASSFLAEGSTDTQYF. The whole variable domain, remainder taken from reference TRBV5-1 and TRBJ2-3, is KAGVTQTPRYLIKTRGQQVTLSCSPISGHRSVSWYQQTPGQGLQFLFEYFSETQRNKGNFPGRFSGRQFSNSRSEMNVSTLELGDSALYLCASSFLAEGSTDTQYFGPGTRLTVL.

The J gene is TRBJ2-2, the V gene TRBV6-6, with 7 nucleotides matching TRBD2. This CDR3 is 16 amino acids long. The ends lost 6 bases at V and 7 bases at J; junction bases unmatched: 14. Looked up from germline, CDR1 is MNHNY and CDR2 is SVGAGI (reference sequence). CDR3 bases: TGTGCCAGCAGCCCTGACGGGCGGGAGCTCGTCGGGGAGCTGTTTTTT. Amino acid sequence: CASSPDGRELVGELFF.

The chain has TRBV2 and TRBJ2-7; D gene unclear. Trimming cost V 0 bases and J 2 bases, with 8 bases left between them. Germline CDR1 reads SNHLY; CDR2 reads FYNNEI. This CDR3 contains 14 residues. The CDR3 sequence is CASSEAVHPYEQYF. The CDR3 coding sequence is TGTGCCAGCAGTGAAGCGGTACATCCCTACGAGCAGTACTTC.

The chain employs TRBV7-9 and TRBJ2-1; 10 bases align to TRBD2. This CDR3 spans 14 amino acids. J was trimmed by 7 bases and V by 6 bases; bases with no gene match: 6. Looked up from germline, CDR1 is SEHNR and CDR2 is FQNEAQ (reference sequence). The DNA for the CDR3 is TGTGCCAGCAGGACGGGACTAGCGTCGAATGAGCAGTTCTTC. It translates to CASRTGLASNEQFF.

The chain employs TRBV6-5 and TRBJ1-1; perhaps TRBD1 as D (6 bases). V lost 6 bases, J lost 6 bases, and 11 bases lay in between. Germline CDR1 MNHEY, CDR2 SVGAGI. The CDR3 extends over 12 amino acids. The CDR3 is CASRQGMAEAFF. The CDR3 coding sequence is TGTGCCAGCAGACAGGGTATGGCTGAAGCTTTCTTT.

The genes are TRBV5-5 and TRBJ2-1; 7 bases map to TRBD2. The trim removed 4 bases at V and 7 bases at J, leaving 11 bases unmatched. CDR1 and CDR2 (germline): SGHKS, YYEKEE (reference sequence). The CDR3 runs to 15 residues. The CDR3 sequence is CASSALARTGNEQFF. The CDR3 DNA follows: TGTGCCAGCAGCGCACTAGCGAGGACCGGGAATGAGCAGTTCTTC.

V usage is TRBV7-9 and J usage is TRBJ1-1; 10 bases map to TRBD1. The CDR3 is 14 residues long. From germline, CDR1 is SEHNR and CDR2 FQNEAQ (reference sequence). Germline trimming cut 5 bases from V and 4 bases from J; bases unmatched to any gene: 4. CDR3 amino acids: CASSERDRGTEAFF. The CDR3 DNA follows: TGTGCCAGCAGCGAGAGGGACAGGGGCACTGAAGCTTTCTTT.

V usage is TRBV5-4 and J usage is TRBJ1-4, with TRBD1 matching over 9 bases. This CDR3 is built from 14 residues. Germline CDR1 SGHNT, CDR2 YYREEE (reference sequence). J lost 9 bases, V lost 2 bases, and 5 bases had no gene match. The DNA of the CDR3 is TGTGCCAGCAGCTTTCAGGGACAGGGCCAAAAACTGTTTTTT. Its protein product is CASSFQGQGQKLFF.

The chain joins TRBV7-8 to TRBJ2-1; 9 bases are a match to TRBD1. Germline loops: CDR1 SGHVS, CDR2 FQNEAQ. With V trimmed by 5 bases and J by 2 bases, 4 bases remained unmatched. The CDR3 is 15 residues long. The CDR3 is CASSVDRGTYNEQFF. CDR3 nucleotides: TGTGCCAGCAGCGTTGACAGGGGGACCTACAATGAGCAGTTCTTC.